Described below is a single T cell receptor (beta chain) sequence and its context. The antigen is undetermined. The sample comes from a study of T cell responses to AZD1222 COVID-19 vaccine. Some clones are missing from TCRdb's copy, which holds only in-frame ones; the method was immunoSEQ multiplex PCR. The sample comprises 200,000 to 300,000 clones, approximately 95% of which are singletons, and around 0.58% rests with the top ten. Germline-derived CDR1 and CDR2 are MGHRA and YSYEKL. Trimming left V 0 bases short and J 9 bases short, with 12 bases between. This CDR3 has 13 amino acids. General study results and limits: Mostly white British, mostly female donors; authors suggested clonal diversity may be underestimated.

The rearrangement uses TRBV4-1 and TRBJ2-7; maybe TRBD1 (5 bases). The sequencing here drew on peripheral blood, taken on day 0 of AZD1222 vaccination. This sequence was found in an adult in good health. For the CDR3, the DNA is TGCGCCAGCAGCCAAGACCCCTCAAGGGGGCAGTACTTC. This codes for CASSQDPSRGQYF.